This T cell receptor beta chain was identified in a study of post-analysis software for immune sequencing data. Study findings and constraints: Comparison of patients with controls showed 4 to 6 TRBV segments more frequent in patients, TRBV5-6, TRBV5-1 and TRBV20-1 among them.

This clonotype has just a few counts. Antigen specificity is unknown. The library was made from cDNA and included unique molecular identifiers. Between roughly 1 and 10 million T cells gave rise to approximately 520,000 cDNA molecules. TCRdb re-derived calls from the PCR reads in MiXCR, one entry per CDR3 protein. The data hold around 710,000 distinct CDR3 sequences, with 35% to 55% observed a single time. CDR1 and CDR2 from the germline V gene are ENHRY and SYGVKD. The J segment lost 3 bases and the V segment lost 1 base, leaving 1 base of the junction unmatched. CDR3 length: 14 amino acids. This TCR was sampled from a girl between 5 and 17 years old with multiple sclerosis. Sequencing input: blood. The rearrangement uses TRBV10-3 and TRBJ2-5; TRBD1 matches at 8 bases. The CDR3 region is CAISEWTGKETQYF. The CDR3 region has the DNA TGTGCCATCAGTGAGTGGACAGGGAAAGAGACCCAGTACTTC.